This T cell receptor (beta chain) was sequenced in a study of blood T cells in healthy people across ages. About the study: About one barcoded beta molecule was captured per two T cells (by template switching).

Notes on the study in general: Roughly linearly, TCR beta diversity per million T cells fell as age increased.

No fewer than 6 million PBMCs went into each sample. With a J-beta primer mix and a sample-barcoded 5' primer, a second PCR ran 7 to 11 cycles. Via MiXCR, TCRdb re-called the 5' RACE reads, giving one row per CDR3 protein. The sample records about 1.8 million distinct CDR3 sequences, less than 50% being singletons. On this clonotype: Its antigen remains unidentified.

This receptor was taken from a woman aged 40 to 49 in good health. The sequencing sample was made of blood.

CDR3 coding DNA: TGCAGCGTTGAACGTGGGCAGGGCCTTTACTATGGCTACACCTTC. Translating gives CSVERGQGLYYGYTF. The chain employs TRBV29-1 and TRBJ1-2; weak D call: TRBD1 (5 bases). With 2 bases removed from V and 3 bases from J, the gap between germline ends came to 16 bases. Germline assignment: CDR1 SQVTM and CDR2 ANQGSEA. This CDR3 has 15 residues.